Described below is a single T cell receptor (beta chain) sequence and its context. Its antigen is not known. The data are from a study of cytomegalovirus exposure and HLA in healthy donors. Study background: Earlier work reported some 110 million unique TCR beta sequences from approximately 180 million T cells.

PCR amplification relied on 60 Vbeta primers (plus 13 Jbeta primers). The table came from immunoSEQ multiplex PCR; TCRdb's copy has only in-frame clones and leaves some out. The data contain more than 85,000 clones, less than 65% of them seen just once; the ten biggest clones take up around 6.6%. Whole-study findings and limits: CMV serostatus was the only immune exposure information that was available. Confirmation was obtained in vitro that a few CMV-associated chains are specific for CMV antigens. Presence/absence analyses rested on an assumption that sequencing depth was roughly uniform across donors.

From germline, CDR1 is MGHRA and CDR2 YSYEKL. Trimming left V 0 bases short and J 5 bases short, with 7 bases between. The CDR3 has 13 residues. Sequences were obtained from PBMCs. The genes are TRBV4-1 and TRBJ2-5, with D hard to call. The sequence derives from a woman in her 30s in good health and CMV-seronegative. The CDR3 loop reads CASSQDEEETQYF. CDR3 nucleotide sequence: TGCGCCAGCAGCCAAGACGAGGAGGAGACCCAGTACTTC.